This TCR beta chain was retrieved from a study of T cells expressing NK-cell markers. About the study: It was sorted CD3+CD56-NKG2C+, CD3+CD56+NKG2C- and CD3+CD56+NKG2C+ T cells that provided the TCR beta repertoires. Serological testing identified seven of the eight sequenced donors as HCMV-seropositive and one as seronegative. Findings and caveats of the study: For about six donors, the dominant NKG2C+ clonotypes made up roughly 1.0-7.0% of their CD8+ T cells. In a few donors, these clonotypes also led the CD3+CD56-NKG2C+ fraction.

As regards this clonotype: The antigen is not known.

TCRdb re-called the 5' RACE reads; every CDR3 protein appears as one record, without DNA. In total, the table holds 550,000 to 600,000 distinct CDR3 sequences. Specimen: blood T cells: a sorted CD56 or NKG2C T cell subset, CD4+ or CD8+ T cells, or bulk PBMC T cells (not recorded which). This clonotype was obtained from a man younger than 35 in good health.

CDR3 residues: CASSPLRNSAGYEQYF. This chain uses TRBV3-1 with TRBJ2-7; TCRdb lists TRBD2, though no DNA is available to test this call. Germline V gene data show CDR1 as LGHDT and CDR2 as YNNKEL (reference sequence). The CDR3 has 16 amino acids.